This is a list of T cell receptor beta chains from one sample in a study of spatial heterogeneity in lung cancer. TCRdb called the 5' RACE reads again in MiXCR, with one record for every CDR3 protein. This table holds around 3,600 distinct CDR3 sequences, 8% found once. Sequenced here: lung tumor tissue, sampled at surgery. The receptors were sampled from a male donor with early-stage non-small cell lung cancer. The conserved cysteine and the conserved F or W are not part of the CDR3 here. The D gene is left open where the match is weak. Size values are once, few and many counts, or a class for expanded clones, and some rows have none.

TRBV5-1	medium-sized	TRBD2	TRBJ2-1	ASVPATSGNEQF
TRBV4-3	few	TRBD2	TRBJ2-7	ASSQVLAGGEQY
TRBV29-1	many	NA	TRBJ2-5	SVDAQKETQY
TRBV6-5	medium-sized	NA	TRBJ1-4	ASSYSMDPVDEKLF
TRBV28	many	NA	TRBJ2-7	ASSSRFTKAYEQY
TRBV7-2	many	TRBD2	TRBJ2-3	ASSYQRESTDTQY
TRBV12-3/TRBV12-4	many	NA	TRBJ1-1	ASSFVPLEAF
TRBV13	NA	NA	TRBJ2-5	ASSPFRGTQY
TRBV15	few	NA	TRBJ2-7	ATSRGRSAAYEQY
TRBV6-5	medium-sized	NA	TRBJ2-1	ASSSGRTYNEQF
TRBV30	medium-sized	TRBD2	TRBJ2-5	AWRLAGVFETQY
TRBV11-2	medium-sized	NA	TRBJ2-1	ASSLTSGVSNEQF
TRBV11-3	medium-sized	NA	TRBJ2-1	ASSLQGGNEQF
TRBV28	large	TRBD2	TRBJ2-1	ASSFLHPGRAGYNEQF
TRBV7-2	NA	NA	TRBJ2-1	ASSFQRYNEQF
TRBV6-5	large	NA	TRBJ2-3	ASSYEREMGDTQY
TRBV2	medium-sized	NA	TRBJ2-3	ASEEQGFSWDTQY
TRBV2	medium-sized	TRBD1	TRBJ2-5	ASRGTVQETQY
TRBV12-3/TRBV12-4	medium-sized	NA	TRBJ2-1	ASSLRRGGTGSYNEQF
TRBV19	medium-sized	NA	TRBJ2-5	ASSAAAAGQETQY
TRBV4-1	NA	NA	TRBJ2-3	ASSQENADTQY
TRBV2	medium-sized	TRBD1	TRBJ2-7	ASRGGQGVLEQY
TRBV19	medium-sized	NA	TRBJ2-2	ASRPQRETRAGELF
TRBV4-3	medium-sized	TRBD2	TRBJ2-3	ASSQAPGLAGVSTDTQY
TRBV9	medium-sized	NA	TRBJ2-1	ASSATGTHRNEQF
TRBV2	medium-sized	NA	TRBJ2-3	ASKPPGGSTDTQY
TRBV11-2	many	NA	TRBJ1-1	ASSWGTATEAF
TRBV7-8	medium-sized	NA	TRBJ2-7	ASSPGRGESFYEQY
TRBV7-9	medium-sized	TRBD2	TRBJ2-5	ASLSGLQETQY
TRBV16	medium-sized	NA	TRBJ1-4	ASSQGRRTNEKLF
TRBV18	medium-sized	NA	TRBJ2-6	ASSPRKSGANVLI
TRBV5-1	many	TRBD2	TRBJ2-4	ASRTGLAGTLAKNIQY
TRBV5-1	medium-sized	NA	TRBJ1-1	ASSLRVMNTEAF
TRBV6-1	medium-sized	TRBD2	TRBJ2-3	ASRPTSGSTDTQY
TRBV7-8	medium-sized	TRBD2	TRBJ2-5	ASSPQTSGTIQETQY
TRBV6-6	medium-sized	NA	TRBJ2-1	ASSLPLGGGEQF
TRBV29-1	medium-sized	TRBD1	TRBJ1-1	SVEKDRSLLGTEAF
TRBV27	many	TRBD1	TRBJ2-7	ASRSTGGSYEQY
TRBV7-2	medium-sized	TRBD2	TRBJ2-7	ASSFQTGLAGAEY
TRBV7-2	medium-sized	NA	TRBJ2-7	ASSPRGASMLYEQY
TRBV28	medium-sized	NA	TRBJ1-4	ASSFEGQHEKLF
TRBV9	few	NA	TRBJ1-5	ASSLSATRQPQH
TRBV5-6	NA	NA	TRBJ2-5	ASSLVSQETQY
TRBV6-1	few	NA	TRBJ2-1	ASSEPSNSYNEQF
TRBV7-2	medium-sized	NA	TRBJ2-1	ASSLVSIEQF
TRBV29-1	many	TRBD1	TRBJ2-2	SVDRTGAGELF
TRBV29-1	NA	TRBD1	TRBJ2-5	SVTTGGLQTQY
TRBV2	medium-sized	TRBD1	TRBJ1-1	ASSEAQGRNTEAF
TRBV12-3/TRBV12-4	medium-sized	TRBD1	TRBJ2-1	ASSGTGDHNEQF
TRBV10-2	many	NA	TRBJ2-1	ASSESTRGSKF
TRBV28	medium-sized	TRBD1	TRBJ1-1	ALQGAGTEAF
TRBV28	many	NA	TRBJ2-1	ASRGGAYNEQF
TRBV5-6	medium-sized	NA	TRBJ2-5	ASSSFSVETQY
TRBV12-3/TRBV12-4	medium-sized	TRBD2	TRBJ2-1	ASENPLAGYNEQF
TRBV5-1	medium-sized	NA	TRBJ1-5	ASSQQGGEQPQH
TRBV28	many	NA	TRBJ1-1	ASSDLEWALNTEAF
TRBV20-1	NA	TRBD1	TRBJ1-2	SATKLGTGGYGYT